Following are 22 T cell receptor beta chains from one sample sequenced in a study of blood T cell repertoires in COVID-19 (dated by TCRdb to the early 2020s). The library relied on the immunoSEQ multiplex PCR assay. TCRdb stores this immuneACCESS table with in-frame sequences only. Part of the clones is absent; in the studies checked, under half of the shortfall reflects unresolved V genes, and no reason is known for the rest. The sample has about 59,000 clones on record, around 80% of them singletons. The top ten hold approximately 12% of the sample. The sample taken for sequencing was peripheral blood. The receptors stem from a man aged 80 or over with acute or convalescent COVID-19.

This chain connects TRBV19 to TRBJ1-2; tentatively, D is TRBD1 (5 bases). Germline assignment: CDR1 LNHDA and CDR2 SQIVND (reference sequence). V was shortened by 5 bases and J by 8 bases, with 15 bases between the two germline ends. The CDR3 is made up of 13 amino acids. Here the CDR3 reads CASSPRDGEGYTF. CDR3 DNA: TGTGCCAGTAGTCCCAGGGATGGGGAAGGCTACACCTTC.

With regard to this clone: Relative to the germline gene, one junction end is altered; a read error may explain this. J is TRBJ2-1 and V is TRBV2; a weak D match, TRBD1 (6 bases). Germline CDR1 SNHLY, CDR2 FYNNEI. This CDR3 is built from 13 residues. CDR3 residues: CASGEKQGGEQFF. As DNA, the CDR3 is TGTGCCAGCGGTGAGAAACAGGGTGGCGAGCAGTTCTTC.

V and J are TRBV18 and TRBJ2-3; tentative D call: TRBD1 (5 bases). CDR3 length equals 16 residues. Germline assignment: CDR1 KGHSH and CDR2 LQKENI. V gave up 3 bases and J gave up 2 bases, with 15 bases separating them. CDR3 in DNA: TGTGCCAGCTCACCGGGGCTTATACCCTTCACAGATACGCAGTATTTT. Translating gives CASSPGLIPFTDTQYF.

The chain carries TRBV6-5 and TRBJ1-5, with 10 bases fitting TRBD1. The V segment lost 6 bases and the J segment 7 bases; nucleotides outside the gene matches: 9. CDR1 and CDR2 from the germline V gene are MNHEY and SVGAGI. This CDR3 has 15 amino acids. CDR3 region: CASSPAGTGDQPQHF. The CDR3 DNA reads as TGTGCCAGCAGCCCGGCCGGGACAGGGGACCAGCCCCAGCATTTT.

The rearrangement joins TRBV19 to TRBJ2-7, with 8 bases lining up with TRBD2. The CDR3 totals 16 residues. Germline assignment: CDR1 LNHDA and CDR2 SQIVND (reference sequence). The ends lost 5 bases at V and 1 base at J; junction bases unmatched: 10. CDR3 coding DNA: TGTGCCAGTAGTCACACTAGCGGCCCCGCTTCCTACGAGCAGTACTTC. Translated, it gives CASSHTSGPASYEQYF.

The J gene is TRBJ2-7, the V gene TRBV5-1, with a tentative D call TRBD1 (6 bases). The germline gives CDR1 SGHRS, CDR2 YFSETQ. V was pared by 4 bases and J by 2 bases, with 10 bases between. The CDR3 consists of 13 residues. CDR3: CASSARGPYEQYF. DNA of the CDR3: TGCGCCAGCAGCGCCAGGGGTCCCTACGAGCAGTACTTC.

The CDR3 region is CAWSAGTGGGQPQHF. CDR3 in DNA: TGTGCCTGGAGTGCCGGGACAGGGGGAGGGCAGCCCCAGCATTTT. The chain couples TRBV30 to TRBJ1-5; the match to TRBD1 covers 11 bases. V was pared by 1 base and J by 7 bases, with 6 bases of the junction left unmatched. The CDR3 contains 15 residues. The germline V gene encodes CDR1 GTSNPN and CDR2 SVGIG (reference sequence).

This clone was seen a few times. The chain links TRBV6-5 to TRBJ1-1; the D gene is possibly TRBD1 (5 bases). CDR3 length equals 15 residues. V was shortened by 7 bases and J by 1 base, with 16 bases between the two germline ends. The V gene's germline CDR1 is MNHEY and CDR2 SVGAGI. CDR3 sequence (DNA): TGTGCCAGCAATCCCGGGGGGACGGGGAACACTGAAGCTTTCTTT. This translates into CASNPGGTGNTEAFF.

The chain combines TRBV5-6 with TRBJ1-4; D call uncertain. Germline V gene sequence: CDR1 SGHDT, CDR2 YYEEEE. This CDR3 is 13 amino acids long. The germline V and J ends were trimmed by 4 bases and 8 bases, with 12 bases remaining between them. In nucleotides, the CDR3 is TGTGCCAGCAGCCCCCTGGGCGGGGAAAAACTGTTTTTT. As protein: CASSPLGGEKLFF.

This clone was counted between two and nine times. CDR3 nucleotide sequence: TGTGCCAGCAGCGTCTTCCCAGGGGGCATCTATGGCTACACCTTC. Protein product: CASSVFPGGIYGYTF. V is TRBV9 and J is TRBJ1-2; 8 positions agree with TRBD1. The CDR3 is made up of 15 amino acids. Germline assignment: CDR1 SGDLS and CDR2 YYNGEE. The V segment lost 2 bases and the J segment 4 bases; nucleotides outside the gene matches: 7.

This clone is a singleton in its sample. The chain has TRBV19 and TRBJ1-5; 11 bases align to TRBD1. Germline V gene data show CDR1 as LNHDA and CDR2 as SQIVND (reference sequence). The length of the CDR3 is 23 residues. Unmatched junction bases numbered 25, after V lost 4 bases and J lost 2 bases. In DNA, the CDR3 is TGTGCCAGTAGTACCCCCTCTCCCGGGGGGGGGACAGGGGGGAAAGGGGGCAATCAGCCCCAGCATTTT. Encoded protein: CASSTPSPGGGTGGKGGNQPQHF.

The rearrangement uses TRBV9 and TRBJ2-7; D possibly corresponds to TRBD2 (6 bases). Germline V gene sequence: CDR1 SGDLS, CDR2 YYNGEE. Trimming stripped 4 bases from V and 7 bases from J, with 15 bases between. This CDR3 contains 13 residues. CDR3 amino acids: CASSPRTTGEQYF. Written as DNA, the CDR3 is TGTGCCAGCAGCCCTCGGACTACCGGTGAGCAGTACTTC.

This clone was observed a handful of times. The V and J genes are TRBV5-1 and TRBJ2-5; possible D gene TRBD2, 6 bases. Trimming took 0 bases from V and 5 from J, leaving 11 bases between them. Germline V gene data show CDR1 as SGHRS and CDR2 as YFSETQ. This CDR3 has 14 amino acids. The CDR3 reads CASSLAAGGETQYF. CDR3 nucleotide sequence: TGCGCCAGCAGCTTGGCAGCGGGTGGGGAGACCCAGTACTTC.

This clone counts as medium-sized. V is TRBV19 and J is TRBJ2-1; tentatively, D is TRBD2 (6 bases). Germline V CDR1 and CDR2: LNHDA, SQIVND (reference sequence). The CDR3 extends over 14 amino acids. Trimming took off 0 bases at V and 9 bases at J, with 12 bases between the two ends. For the CDR3, the DNA is TGTGCCAGTAGTATAGATGGAGGGCGAAGTGAGCAGTTCTTC. Amino acids: CASSIDGGRSEQFF.

CDR3 sequence (DNA): TGTGCCTGGAGACCCACAGGGGCTGGGGCCAACGTCCTGACTTTC. Translating gives CAWRPTGAGANVLTF. This chain connects TRBV30 to TRBJ2-6; 7 positions agree with TRBD1. The CDR3 contains 15 residues. V gave up 3 bases and J gave up 2 bases; unmatched junction bases: 4. Germline values: CDR1 GTSNPN, CDR2 SVGIG (reference sequence).

The J gene is TRBJ2-7, the V gene TRBV11-2; D is uncertain. The length of the CDR3 is 12 residues. Trimming removed 1 base at V and 5 bases at J, with 6 bases between. Germline V gene data show CDR1 as SGHAT and CDR2 as FQNNGV. The CDR3 bases are TGTGCCAGCAGCTTAGGGCTTAACGAGCAGTACTTC. Translating gives CASSLGLNEQYF.

V and J are TRBV11-2 and TRBJ1-2; TRBD1 agrees at 7 bases. The germline gives CDR1 SGHAT, CDR2 FQNNGV. The ends lost 0 bases at V and 1 base at J; junction bases unmatched: 5. The CDR3 is 16 amino acids. The CDR3 spells CASSLDGTGDNYGYTF. The CDR3 DNA sequence: TGTGCCAGCAGCTTAGATGGCACAGGGGATAACTATGGCTACACCTTC. Drawing the rest from reference TRBV11-2 and TRBJ1-2, the complete variable domain is EAGVAQSPRYKIIEKRQSVAFWCNPISGHATLYWYQQILGQGPKLLIQFQNNGVVDDSQLPKDRFSAERLKGVDSTLKIQPAKLEDSAVYLCASSLDGTGDNYGYTFGSGTRLTVV.

The chain couples TRBV6-5 to TRBJ1-5; D ambiguous. V was shortened by 6 bases and J by 0 bases, with 6 bases between the two germline ends. Germline V gene data show CDR1 as MNHEY and CDR2 as SVGAGI. This CDR3 region has 13 residues. The CDR3 loop reads CASRHFSNQPQHF. CDR3 bases: TGTGCCAGCAGGCACTTTAGCAATCAGCCCCAGCATTTT.

This clone turned up a few times. This sequence joins TRBV4-1 and TRBJ1-1, with 11 bases lining up with TRBD1. Trimming cost V 3 bases and J 7 bases; bases outside gene matches: 4. Germline V gene sequence: CDR1 MGHRA, CDR2 YSYEKL. The CDR3 has 14 residues. The CDR3 is CASSHPGTGGEAFF. The CDR3 bases are TGCGCCAGCAGCCACCCGGGGACAGGGGGTGAAGCTTTCTTT.

This clone was observed a handful of times. The CDR3: CASSPMGRGLGNQPQHF. CDR3 bases: TGTGCCAGTAGTCCAATGGGGCGGGGGTTGGGCAATCAGCCCCAGCATTTT. The rearrangement links TRBV19 to TRBJ1-5; perhaps TRBD1 as D (5 bases). The CDR3 runs to 17 residues. Trimming left V 5 bases short and J 2 bases short, with 19 bases between. Germline V gene lookup returns CDR1 LNHDA and CDR2 SQIVND (reference sequence). The full variable domain, in which reference TRBV19 and TRBJ1-5 provide the parts outside the CDR3, is DGGITQSPKYLFRKEGQNVTLSCEQNLNHDAMYWYRQDPGQGLRLIYYSQIVNDFQKGDIAEGYSVSREKKESFPLTVTSAQKNPTAFYLCASSPMGRGLGNQPQHFGDGTRLSIL.

The V gene is TRBV12-1, the J gene TRBJ2-1; TRBD2, the table's D call, lacks a check against the DNA. TRBV12-1 is listed as a pseudogene. The CDR3 covers 15 residues. The CDR3 sequence is CASSFGTSGYNEQFF. CDR3 DNA: TGTGCCAGCAGCTTCGGGACTAGCGGGTACAATGAGCAGTTCTTC.

This chain uses TRBV11-3 with TRBJ2-1, with TRBD2 as a possible D gene (6 bases). V lost 4 bases, J lost 5 bases, and 15 bases lay in between. In germline, CDR1 is SGHNT, CDR2 YENEEA. The CDR3 loop spans 15 amino acids. The CDR3 coding sequence is TGTGCCAGCAGCTCTTATCTGCCGGGGGACAATGAGCAGTTCTTC. Protein product: CASSSYLPGDNEQFF.